The 14 T cell receptor beta chains below were found in one sample sequenced in a study of blood T cells in healthy people across ages. A second PCR of about 6 to 11 cycles used a sample-barcoded 5' primer and a J-beta primer mix. TCRdb called the 5' RACE reads again in MiXCR, with one record for every CDR3 protein. The table has 580,000 or so distinct CDR3 sequences, under 55% seen once. The source material was blood. These TCRs come from a man older than 75 in good health.

This chain joins TRBV30 and TRBJ2-1; unclear D gene. The CDR3 runs 12 residues. Germline V gives CDR1 GTSNPN, CDR2 SVGIG (reference sequence). V dropped 8 bases and J dropped 4 bases, with 12 bases sitting between them. CDR3 in amino acids: CAARLTYNEQFF. The DNA for the CDR3 is TGTGCCGCGCGGTTAACATACAATGAGCAGTTCTTC. The full variable domain, completed using reference TRBV30 and TRBJ2-1, is SQTIHQWPATLVQPVGSPLSLECTVEGTSNPNLYWYRQAAGRGLQLLFYSVGIGQISSEVPQNLSASRPQDRQFILSSKKLLLSDSGFYLCAARLTYNEQFFGPGTRLTVL.

Concerning this clonotype itself: A much larger clone is a single base away; this may be a read error. The chain combines TRBV6-5 with TRBJ2-7; possibly TRBD1 or TRBD2 for D (5 bases each). V was shortened by 6 bases and J by 2 bases, with 14 bases between the two germline ends. The CDR3 loop spans 14 amino acids. Germline assignment: CDR1 MNHEY and CDR2 SVGAGI. CDR3 in amino acids: CASRRGPTPYEQYF. The DNA of the CDR3 is TGTGCCAGCAGGAGGGGCCCGACACCCTACGAGCAGTACTTC.

The sample holds a few counts of this clonotype. The rearrangement joins TRBV12-3 or TRBV12-4 to TRBJ1-1; D is uncertain. With 3 bases removed from V and 0 bases from J, the gap between germline ends came to 5 bases. There are 13 residues in the CDR3. In DNA form, the CDR3 reads TGTGCCAGCAGTTTCCCTGTGAACACTGAAGCTTTCTTT. Its translation is CASSFPVNTEAFF.

The V call is TRBV4-1, the J call TRBJ1-4; TRBD1 is a possible D gene (6 bases). Germline V gene lookup returns CDR1 MGHRA and CDR2 YSYEKL. Trimming left V 3 bases short and J 7 bases short, with 12 bases between. The CDR3 is made up of 14 amino acids. CDR3 sequence: CASSHTGRGEKLFF. DNA of the CDR3: TGCGCCAGCAGCCACACAGGGAGGGGTGAAAAACTGTTTTTT.

CDR3 nucleotides: TGTGCCAGCTCAGACCTTGATACGCAGTATTTT. It encodes CASSDLDTQYF. This chain links TRBV18 with TRBJ2-3; D is ambiguous. The CDR3 is 11 amino acids. V was pared by 5 bases and J by 6 bases, with 6 bases between. Germline V lookup: CDR1 KGHSH, CDR2 LQKENI.

V gene TRBV20-1 combines with J gene TRBJ2-7, with a possible D match to TRBD1 (5 bases). Germline V gene lookup returns CDR1 DFQATT and CDR2 SNEGSKA (reference sequence). The CDR3 runs 13 residues. V was clipped by 2 bases and J by 3 bases, with 11 bases between them. The CDR3 DNA sequence: TGCAGTGCTAGATACCCAGGGATCTACGAGCAGTACTTC. Translating gives CSARYPGIYEQYF.

The gene calls are TRBV12-3 or TRBV12-4 and TRBJ2-5; the match to TRBD2 covers 13 bases. CDR3 length: 17 residues. J lost 1 base, V lost 6 bases, and 8 bases had no gene match. CDR3 residues: CASSPPRLAGGQETQYF. The CDR3 nucleotides read TGTGCCAGCAGCCCCCCTCGACTAGCGGGGGGCCAAGAGACCCAGTACTTC.

The chain recombines TRBV6-2 or TRBV6-3 with TRBJ2-7, with D uncertain. This CDR3 is 13 amino acids long. Germline CDR1 reads MNHEY; CDR2 reads SVGEGT. V lost 10 bases to trimming and J lost 0 bases, with 13 bases between them. DNA of the CDR3: TGTGCCACCAAGTCCCAGAACTCCTACGAGCAGTACTTC. Its translation: CATKSQNSYEQYF.

In this sample, this clonotype turned up a few times. This chain uses TRBV9 with TRBJ2-6, with D tentatively TRBD1 or TRBD2 (7 bases each). The CDR3 is made up of 16 amino acids. Germline V gene lookup returns CDR1 SGDLS and CDR2 YYNGEE. With 2 bases removed from V and 2 bases from J, the gap between germline ends came to 11 bases. The CDR3 loop is CASSVTGTTGANVLTF. CDR3 nucleotides: TGTGCCAGCAGCGTGACAGGGACTACTGGGGCCAACGTCCTGACTTTC.

The chain combines TRBV20-1 with TRBJ2-1; D remains ambiguous. The J call may not be correct, given that the DNA end is closer to TRBJ2-7. CDR1 and CDR2 from the germline V gene are DFQATT and SNEGSKA (reference sequence). There are 13 residues in the CDR3. CDR3 bases: TGCAGTGCTAGACTAGTATCGGCGCGAGAGCAGTACTTC. Translating gives CSARLVSAREQYF.

This clonotype was detected many times. The chain combines TRBV7-2 with TRBJ2-3; unclear D gene. Germline V gene sequence: CDR1 SGHTA, CDR2 FQGNSA. V gave up 4 bases and J gave up 6 bases, with 14 bases separating them. The CDR3 loop spans 14 amino acids. The CDR3 loop reads CASSWGSDGDTQYF. The CDR3 DNA sequence: TGTGCCAGCAGCTGGGGATCCGACGGGGATACGCAGTATTTT.

The V gene is TRBV6-6, the J gene TRBJ2-2; D possibly corresponds to TRBD1 (6 bases). Trimming stripped 8 bases from V and 0 bases from J, with 10 bases between. This CDR3 has 14 amino acids. CDR1 is MNHNY, CDR2 SVGAGI, per germline (reference sequence). Here the CDR3 reads CASRTAPNTGELFF. The CDR3 DNA follows: TGTGCCAGCCGGACAGCCCCGAACACCGGGGAGCTGTTTTTT.

This clonotype was picked up a small number of times. The V gene is TRBV29-1, the J gene TRBJ1-2; TRBD1 matches at 7 bases. The CDR3 loop spans 14 amino acids. The J segment lost 7 bases and the V segment lost 1 base, leaving 9 bases of the junction unmatched. The germline V gene encodes CDR1 SQVTM and CDR2 ANQGSEA. The CDR3: CSVEGGEGAGGYTF. Here the CDR3 DNA reads TGCAGCGTTGAAGGCGGAGAGGGGGCTGGTGGCTACACCTTC.

The chain has TRBV5-1 and TRBJ2-3; the D gene is possibly TRBD1 (5 bases). This CDR3 contains 12 residues. The V end lost 0 bases, the J end lost 7 bases, and 6 bases lay between the germline ends. Germline values: CDR1 SGHRS, CDR2 YFSETQ. CDR3 coding DNA: TGCGCCAGCAGCTTGGAGGGGTATACGCAGTATTTT. It codes for CASSLEGYTQYF.